This paragraph reports one T cell receptor (beta chain). These data belong to a study of blood T cell repertoires in COVID-19. Repertoires were generated with immunoSEQ multiplex PCR, while TCRdb's copy carries only in-frame clones and drops some. The sample has some 71,000 clones; 75% to 90% are singletons. Per germline, CDR1 LNHDA and CDR2 SQIVND (reference sequence). The CDR3 contains 16 residues. The junction had 9 bases not matched to a gene; V was cut back by 6 bases and J by 3 bases. The V call is TRBV19, the J call TRBJ1-5; TRBD1 aligns across 9 bases. The sequence derives from a young man with acute or convalescent COVID-19. The sample comprised peripheral blood. In DNA form, the CDR3 reads TGTGCCAGTAGACCTATTGACAGGGGGAACAATCAGCCCCAGCATTTT. Translated: CASRPIDRGNNQPQHF.